These T cell receptor beta chains were read from a single sample in a study of cytomegalovirus exposure and HLA in healthy donors. Measured with immunoSEQ multiplex PCR; TCRdb has only the in-frame clones, and not every one. The sample lists about 130,000 clones; 83% were seen once. Material: PBMCs. The receptors originated from a woman aged 35 to 49 in good health and CMV-seropositive. CDR3s include the opening cysteine and the closing phenylalanine or tryptophan. The D gene is left open where the match is weak. Rows give clone size only sometimes, using once, few, many, or a class for an expanded clone.

clone size,J gene,V gene,D gene,CDR3 DNA,CDR3 protein
.,TRBJ2-7,TRBV5-6,.,TGTGCCAGCAGCTTCTCGAGCGGGCTAAGCTCCTACGAGCAGTACTTC,CASSFSSGLSSYEQYF
.,TRBJ1-3,TRBV5-8,.,TGTGCCAGCAGCTTGCGCGCCGGGAGTGGAAACACCATATATTTT,CASSLRAGSGNTIYF
.,TRBJ2-7,TRBV11-2,TRBD2,TGTGCCAGCAGCTTAAGGGGAGGGTCCACCTACGAGCAGTACTTC,CASSLRGGSTYEQYF
once,TRBJ2-7,TRBV27,TRBD1,TGTGCCAGCAGAACCGGGACAGGGATGTCCTACGAGCAGTACTTC,CASRTGTGMSYEQYF
.,TRBJ1-1,TRBV19,.,TGTGCCAGTAGTTCCCGAGGGAACACTGAAGCTTTCTTT,CASSSRGNTEAFF
.,TRBJ1-2,TRBV4-2,.,TGTGCCAGCAGACTCAGGGATTTAGGACACTATGGCTACACCTTC,CASRLRDLGHYGYTF
.,TRBJ2-7,TRBV4-2,TRBD1,TGTGCCAGCAGCCAAGATCTGACAGGGGGTAAGAACGAGCAGTACTTC,CASSQDLTGGKNEQYF
.,TRBJ2-1,TRBV4-3,.,TGCGCCAGCAGCCAAGATCGCCGGGTTCCCAATGAGCAGTTCTTC,CASSQDRRVPNEQFF
few,TRBJ2-3,TRBV10-3,TRBD2,TGTGCCATCAGTGAGTCCCGACTAGCTGGGGATACGCAGTATTTT,CAISESRLAGDTQYF
once,TRBJ2-1,TRBV2,TRBD2,TGTGCCAGCTACAAACTAGCGGGAGTAAATGAGCAGTTCTTC,CASYKLAGVNEQFF
.,TRBJ2-2,TRBV28,TRBD1,TGTGCCAGCAGAGGACAGGGGAACACCGGGGAGCTGTTTTTT,CASRGQGNTGELFF
.,TRBJ1-1,TRBV5-1,.,TGCGCCAGCAGCCCCAGACAGGTAAGCGGCACTGAAGCTTTCTTT,CASSPRQVSGTEAFF
few,TRBJ2-7,TRBV7-2,.,TGTGCCAGCAGCACTACGGGAGCCTACGAGCAGTACTTC,CASSTTGAYEQYF
.,TRBJ1-5,TRBV6-1,.,TGTGCCAGCAGGGAAGGTCCCTATAATAGCAATCAGCCCCAGCATTTT,CASREGPYNSNQPQHF
.,TRBJ2-3,TRBV5-1,TRBD2,TGCGCCAGCAGCCAGACTAGCGGGAGTCGTGGAGATACGCAGTATTTT,CASSQTSGSRGDTQYF
.,TRBJ2-3,TRBV7-9,TRBD1,TGTGCCAGCAGCCGACCCTCCAGGGGGCATTGGGCAGATACGCAGTATTTT,CASSRPSRGHWADTQYF
.,TRBJ2-7,TRBV4-1,TRBD2,TGCGCCAGCAGCCAAGCCGCGGCGGGTAGCGGGCGTTTATCCTACGAGCAGTACTTC,CASSQAAAGSGRLSYEQYF
.,TRBJ2-5,TRBV28,.,TGTGCCAGCAGTTTAACTACAGGGCTGGGAGAGACCCAGTACTTC,CASSLTTGLGETQYF
.,TRBJ2-3,TRBV28,TRBD1,TGTGCCAGCAGTCCCAAGACAGGGGGCGAAGATACGCAGTATTTT,CASSPKTGGEDTQYF
once,TRBJ2-2,TRBV9,.,TGTGCCAGCAACGGGGGGCGCAGCACCGGGGAGCTGTTTTTT,CASNGGRSTGELFF
.,TRBJ2-7,TRBV10-3,TRBD2,TGTGCCATCAGTGATTCTAGGACTAGCTACGAGCAGTACTTC,CAISDSRTSYEQYF
.,TRBJ2-2,TRBV6-1,TRBD2,TGTGCCAGCAGCTTTAGCGGGGGGAACACCGGGGAGCTGTTTTTT,CASSFSGGNTGELFF